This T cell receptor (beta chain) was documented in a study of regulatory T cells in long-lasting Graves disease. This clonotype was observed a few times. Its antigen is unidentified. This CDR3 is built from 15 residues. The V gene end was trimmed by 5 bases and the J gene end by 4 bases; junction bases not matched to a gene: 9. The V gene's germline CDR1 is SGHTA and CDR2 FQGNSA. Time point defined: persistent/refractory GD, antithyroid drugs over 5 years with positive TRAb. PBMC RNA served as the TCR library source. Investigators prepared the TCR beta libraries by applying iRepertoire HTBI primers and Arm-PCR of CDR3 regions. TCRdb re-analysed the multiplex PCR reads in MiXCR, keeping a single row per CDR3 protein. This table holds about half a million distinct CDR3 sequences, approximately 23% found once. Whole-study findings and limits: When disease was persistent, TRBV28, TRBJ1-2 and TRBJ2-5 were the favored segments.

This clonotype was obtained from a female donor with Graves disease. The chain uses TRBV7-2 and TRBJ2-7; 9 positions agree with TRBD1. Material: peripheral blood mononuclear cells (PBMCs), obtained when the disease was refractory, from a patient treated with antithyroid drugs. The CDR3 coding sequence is TGTGCCAGCAGCACCCCCGGGACAGGGTTTTACGAGCAGTACTTC. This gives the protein CASSTPGTGFYEQYF.